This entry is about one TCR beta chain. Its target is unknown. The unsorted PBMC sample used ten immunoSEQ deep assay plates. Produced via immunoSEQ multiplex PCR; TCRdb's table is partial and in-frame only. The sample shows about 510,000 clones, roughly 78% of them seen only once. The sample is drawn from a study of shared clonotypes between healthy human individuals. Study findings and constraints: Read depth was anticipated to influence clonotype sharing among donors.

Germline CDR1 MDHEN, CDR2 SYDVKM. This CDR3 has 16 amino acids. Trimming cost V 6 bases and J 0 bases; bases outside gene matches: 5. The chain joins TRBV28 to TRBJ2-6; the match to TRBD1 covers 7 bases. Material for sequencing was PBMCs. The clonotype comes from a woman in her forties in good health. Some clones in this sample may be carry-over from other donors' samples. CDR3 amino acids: CASRETGNSGANVLTF. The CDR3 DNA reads TGTGCCAGCAGAGAGACAGGGAACTCTGGGGCCAACGTCCTGACTTTC. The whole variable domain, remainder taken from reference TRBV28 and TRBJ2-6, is DVKVTQSSRYLVKRTGEKVFLECVQDMDHENMFWYRQDPGLGLRLIYFSYDVKMKEKGDIPEGYSVSREKKERFSLILESASTNQTSMYLCASRETGNSGANVLTFGAGSRLTVL.